The 2 T cell receptor beta chains below come from one sample, sequenced in a study of cytomegalovirus exposure and HLA in healthy donors. The PCR employed 60 Vbeta primers together with 13 Jbeta primers. Method: immunoSEQ multiplex PCR; TCRdb's copy keeps in-frame clones and lacks some. Of over 150,000 clones in the sample, around 68% were seen once. Sequenced: PBMCs. The receptors stem from a man aged 50 or older in good health and CMV-seronegative.

The J gene is TRBJ2-7, the V gene TRBV4-1; D may be TRBD1 (6 bases). CDR1 MGHRA and CDR2 YSYEKL come from the germline V gene. The CDR3 runs 17 residues. Trimming left V 6 bases short and J 9 bases short, with 30 bases between. For the CDR3, the DNA is TGCGCCAGCAGTCAGGGGCTTGGGGGACCGGTTGGTGTTGGGCAGTACTTC. Its translation is CASSQGLGGPVGVGQYF.

Ten or more counts support this clone. The chain combines TRBV4-1 with TRBJ1-4, with D unresolved. Germline loops: CDR1 MGHRA, CDR2 YSYEKL. The V end lost 1 base, the J end lost 4 bases, and 7 bases lay between the germline ends. CDR3 length: 14 residues. CDR3 coding DNA: TGCGCCAGCAGCCAAGGGCCCCGTAATGAAAAACTGTTTTTT. Its protein product is CASSQGPRNEKLFF.